This T cell receptor (beta chain) was identified during a study of tumor-infiltrating lymphocytes in primary liver carcinoma. Across the whole study: Samples gave roughly 3.5 to 7.13 million productive TCRbeta reads, similar across tissue types. Overall study results and limits: Found in all five tumor regions were only about 7.5-25% of top clones. Significantly larger top-250-clone fractions were found in tumors than in blood (p = 0.039).

As regards this clonotype: The antigen is undetermined. This may come from a read error, since a much larger clone is one base off.

The researchers produced TCR beta cDNA from about 510 ng total RNA with a constant-region primer. A slightly modified ARM-PCR protocol with three nested multiplex PCR rounds produced these TCR beta libraries. TRBV1-TRBV30 forward primers paired with a C-beta reverse primer were used in the first two PCR rounds, which ran approximately 10 cycles each. TCRdb redid the calling of the multiplex PCR reads with MiXCR, one entry per CDR3 protein. This sample has fewer than 75,000 distinct CDR3 sequences, with over 60% found just once. Joint extraction of RNA and DNA used 20-30 mg of bulk tissue that was unsorted. Sampling of every tumor involved five separate regions. These included the tumor centre. CDR3 length: 13 amino acids. Looked up from germline, CDR1 is SGHAT and CDR2 is FQDESV (reference sequence).

The clonotype originates from a man aged 40-50 years with primary liver carcinoma and hepatitis B virus infection. The chain combines TRBV11-1 with TRBJ2-7; D gene uncertain. Specimen: liver tumor tissue from sampling region 4. Subset: tumor region T4, right-lateral pole. The CDR3 here is CASMGKRSYEPYF. CDR3 bases: TGTGCCAGCATGGGGAAGCGATCCTACGAGCCGTACTTC. The variable domain in full, completed from reference TRBV11-1 and TRBJ2-7, reads EAEVAQSPRYKITEKSQAVAFWCDPISGHATLYWYRQILGQGPELLVQFQDESVVDDSQLPKDRFSAERLKGVDSTLKIQPAELGDSAMYLCASMGKRSYEPYFGPGTRLTVT.